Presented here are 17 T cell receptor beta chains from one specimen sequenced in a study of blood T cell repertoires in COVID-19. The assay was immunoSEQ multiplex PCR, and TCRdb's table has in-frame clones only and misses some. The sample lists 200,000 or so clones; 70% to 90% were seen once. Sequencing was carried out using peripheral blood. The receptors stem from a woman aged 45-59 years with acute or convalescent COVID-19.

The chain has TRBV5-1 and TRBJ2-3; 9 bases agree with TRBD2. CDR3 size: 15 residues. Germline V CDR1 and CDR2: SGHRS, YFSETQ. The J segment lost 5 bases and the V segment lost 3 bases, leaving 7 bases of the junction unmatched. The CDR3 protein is CASSSSGINVDTQYF. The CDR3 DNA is TGCGCCAGCAGCTCTAGCGGGATAAATGTAGATACGCAGTATTTT.

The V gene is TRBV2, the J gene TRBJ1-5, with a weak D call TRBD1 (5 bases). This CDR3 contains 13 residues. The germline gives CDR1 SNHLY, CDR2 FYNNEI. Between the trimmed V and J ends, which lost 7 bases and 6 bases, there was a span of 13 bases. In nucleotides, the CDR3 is TGTGCCAGCAACTTCGGGGGGGTTCAGCCCCAGCATTTT. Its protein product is CASNFGGVQPQHF.

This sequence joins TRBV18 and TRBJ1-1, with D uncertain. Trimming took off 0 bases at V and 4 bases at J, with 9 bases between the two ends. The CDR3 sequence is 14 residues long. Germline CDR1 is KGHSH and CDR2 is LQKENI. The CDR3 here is CASSPPASGTEAFF. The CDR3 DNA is TGTGCCAGCTCACCACCGGCCAGTGGCACTGAAGCTTTCTTT.

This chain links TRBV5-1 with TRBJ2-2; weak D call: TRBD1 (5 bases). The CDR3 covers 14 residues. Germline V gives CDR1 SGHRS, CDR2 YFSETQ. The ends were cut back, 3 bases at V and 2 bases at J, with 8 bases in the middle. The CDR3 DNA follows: TGCGCCAGCAGCTCCCAGGGTAACACCGGGGAGCTGTTTTTT. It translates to CASSSQGNTGELFF.

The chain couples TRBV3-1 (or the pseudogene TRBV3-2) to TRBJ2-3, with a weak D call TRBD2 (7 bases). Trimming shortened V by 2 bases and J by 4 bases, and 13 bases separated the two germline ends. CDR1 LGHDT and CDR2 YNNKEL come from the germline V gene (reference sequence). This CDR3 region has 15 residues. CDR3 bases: TGTGCCAGCAGCCAACCCCGGGGGGCCGCAGATACGCAGTATTTT. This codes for CASSQPRGAADTQYF.

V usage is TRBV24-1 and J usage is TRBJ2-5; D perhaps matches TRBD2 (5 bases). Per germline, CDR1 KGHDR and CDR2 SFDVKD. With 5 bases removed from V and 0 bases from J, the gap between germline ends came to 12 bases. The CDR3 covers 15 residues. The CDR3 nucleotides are TGTGCCACCAGTGTGGGGAGAAAGTACCAAGAGACCCAGTACTTC. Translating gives CATSVGRKYQETQYF.

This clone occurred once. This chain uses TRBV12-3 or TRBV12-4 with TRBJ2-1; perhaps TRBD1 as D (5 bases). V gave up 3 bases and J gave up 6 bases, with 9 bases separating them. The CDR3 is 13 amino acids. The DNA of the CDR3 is TGTGCCAGCAGTTTGTCCAGGGTCAATGAGCAGTTCTTC. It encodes CASSLSRVNEQFF.

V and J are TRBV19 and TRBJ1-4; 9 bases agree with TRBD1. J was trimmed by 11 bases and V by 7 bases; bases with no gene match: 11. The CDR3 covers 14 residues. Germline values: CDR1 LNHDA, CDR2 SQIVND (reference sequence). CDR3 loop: CASNPRDRDFKLFF. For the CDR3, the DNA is TGTGCCAGTAACCCCCGGGACAGGGATTTCAAACTGTTTTTT.

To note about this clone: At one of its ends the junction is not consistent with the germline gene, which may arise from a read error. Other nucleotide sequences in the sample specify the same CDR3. The CDR3 nucleotides read TGCGCCAGCAGTCTAACAGGGATGGGCACTGAAGCTTTCTTT. Translation gives CASSLTGMGTEAFF. The genes are TRBV6-4 and TRBJ1-1; the D gene is possibly TRBD1 (6 bases). CDR1 and CDR2 (germline): MRHNA, SNTAGT. There are 14 residues in the CDR3.

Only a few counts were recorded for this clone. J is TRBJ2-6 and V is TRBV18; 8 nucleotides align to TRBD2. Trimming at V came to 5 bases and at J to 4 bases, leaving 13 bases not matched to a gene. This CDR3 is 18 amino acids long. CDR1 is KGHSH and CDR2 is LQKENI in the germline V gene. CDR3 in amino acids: CASSRAGVPLSGANVLTF. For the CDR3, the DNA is TGTGCCAGCTCAAGAGCGGGAGTACCCTTAAGCGGGGCCAACGTCCTGACTTTC. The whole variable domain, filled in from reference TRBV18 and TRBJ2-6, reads NAGVMQNPRHLVRRRGQEARLRCSPMKGHSHVYWYRQLPEEGLKFMVYLQKENIIDESGMPKERFSAEFPKEGPSILRIQQVVRGDSAAYFCASSRAGVPLSGANVLTFGAGSRLTVL.

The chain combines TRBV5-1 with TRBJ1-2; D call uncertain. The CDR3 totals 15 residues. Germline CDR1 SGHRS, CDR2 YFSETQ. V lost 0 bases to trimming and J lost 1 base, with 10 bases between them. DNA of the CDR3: TGCGCCAGCAGCTTGGTTTCAGGATTTAACTATGGCTACACCTTC. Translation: CASSLVSGFNYGYTF.

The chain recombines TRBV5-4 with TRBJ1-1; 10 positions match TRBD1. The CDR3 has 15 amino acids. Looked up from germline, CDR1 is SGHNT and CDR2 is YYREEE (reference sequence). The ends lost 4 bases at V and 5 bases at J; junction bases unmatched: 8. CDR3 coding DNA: TGTGCCAGCAGCATACCCGGGACAGGGGAGACTGAAGCTTTCTTT. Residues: CASSIPGTGETEAFF.

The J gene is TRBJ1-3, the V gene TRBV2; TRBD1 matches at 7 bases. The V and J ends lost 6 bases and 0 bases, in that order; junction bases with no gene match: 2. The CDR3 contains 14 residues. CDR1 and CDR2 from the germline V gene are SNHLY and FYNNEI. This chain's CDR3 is CASRDRSSGNTIYF. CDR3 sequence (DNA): TGTGCCAGCAGGGACAGGTCCTCTGGAAACACCATATATTTT.

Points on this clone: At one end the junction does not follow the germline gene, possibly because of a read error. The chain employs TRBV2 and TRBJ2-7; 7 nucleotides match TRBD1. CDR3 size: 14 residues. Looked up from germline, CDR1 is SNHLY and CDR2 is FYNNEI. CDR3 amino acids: CASSKAGTAYEQYF. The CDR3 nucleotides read TGTGCCAGCAGTAAAGCCGGGACAGCCTACGAGCAGTACTTC. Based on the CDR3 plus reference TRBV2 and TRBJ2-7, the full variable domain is EPEVTQTPSHQVTQMGQEVILRCVPISNHLYFYWYRQILGQKVEFLVSFYNNEISEKSEIFDDQFSVERPDGSNFTLKIRSTKLEDSAMYFCASSKAGTAYEQYFGPGTRLTVT.

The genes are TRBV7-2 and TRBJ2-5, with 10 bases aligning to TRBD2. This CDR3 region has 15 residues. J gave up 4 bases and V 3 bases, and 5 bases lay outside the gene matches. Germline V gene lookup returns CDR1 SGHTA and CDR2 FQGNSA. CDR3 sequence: CASSFLAGEGETQYF. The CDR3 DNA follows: TGTGCCAGCAGCTTCCTAGCGGGAGAGGGAGAGACCCAGTACTTC.

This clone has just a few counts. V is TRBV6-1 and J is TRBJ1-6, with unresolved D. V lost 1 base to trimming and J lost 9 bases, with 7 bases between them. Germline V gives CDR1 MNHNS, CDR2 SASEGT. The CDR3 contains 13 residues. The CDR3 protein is CASSEVTGSPLHF. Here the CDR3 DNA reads TGTGCCAGCAGTGAAGTGACTGGTTCACCCCTCCACTTT.

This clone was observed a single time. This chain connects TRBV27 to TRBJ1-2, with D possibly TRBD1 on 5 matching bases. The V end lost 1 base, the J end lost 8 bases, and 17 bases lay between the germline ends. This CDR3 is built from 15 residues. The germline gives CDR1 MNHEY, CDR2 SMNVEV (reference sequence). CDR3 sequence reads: CASSLYGEGFDGYTF. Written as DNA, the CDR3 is TGTGCCAGCAGTTTATACGGGGAGGGGTTCGACGGCTACACCTTC.